This T cell receptor beta chain stems from a study of T-cell memory formation after mild COVID-19. A single record per CDR3 protein comes from TCRdb applying MiXCR to the 5' RACE reads. The table shows about 110,000 distinct CDR3 sequences, with approximately 22% occurring only once. The germline V gene encodes CDR1 LGHNT and CDR2 FRNRAP. V lost 3 bases and J lost 3, with 15 bases in between. The CDR3 consists of 15 residues. V is TRBV12-5 and J is TRBJ2-7; D not resolved. The specimen was PBMCs or a T cell subset sorted from them (not recorded which). The clonotype was recovered from a young man who had mild COVID-19 (a few samples of this study predate the infection). Cell type and time point are not known. CDR3 DNA: TGTGCTAGTGGTTTTATCTTACCGGACCACTACGAGCAGTACTTC. This gives the protein CASGFILPDHYEQYF.